Listed below are T cell receptor beta chains from one sample, sequenced in a study of T cells after yellow fever vaccination. TCRdb reprocessed the 5' RACE reads with MiXCR, giving one entry per CDR3 protein. Of around 46,000 distinct CDR3 sequences in the sample, approximately 6.3% are singletons; the top ten hold 15%. The sequencing used CD8+ T cells not binding an NS4B(214-222) dextramer, sorted from PBMCs, collected 45 days after the yellow fever booster vaccination. The source of these receptors is a man aged 25-45 years who received the YFV17D yellow fever vaccine. Each CDR3 is given with its conserved first and last residue. The D gene is left open where the match is weak. Clone size is stated in some rows and not others, as once, few, many or a class when expanded.

>.|TRBV12-3/TRBV12-4|few|TRBJ2-7
TGTGCCAGCCTGAAGGACTACGAGCAGTACTTC
CASLKDYEQYF
>TRBD1|TRBV7-9|many|TRBJ2-7
TGTGCCAGCAGCTCGGGACAGGGCAAAGGCTACGAGCAGTACTTC
CASSSGQGKGYEQYF
>.|TRBV7-2|.|TRBJ2-1
TGTGCCACCCGAGGGGCAACCTACAATGAGCAGTTCTTC
CATRGATYNEQFF
>.|TRBV25-1|many|TRBJ2-2
TGTGCCAGCACGGGACGAAGGAACACCGGGGAGCTGTTTTTT
CASTGRRNTGELFF
>.|TRBV5-4|.|TRBJ2-7
TGTGCCAGCGGCTTGGGGCTACAGGGTATCGGGTTTTACGAGCAGTACTTC
CASGLGLQGIGFYEQYF
>.|TRBV6-5|many|TRBJ2-7
TGTGCCAGCAGTTTCGGACAGCCTGCGACCTCCTCCTACGAGCAGTACTTC
CASSFGQPATSSYEQYF
>.|TRBV7-2|few|TRBJ2-1
TGTGCCAGCAGCTTAGCCCAGGGAACCTACAATGAGCAGTTCTTC
CASSLAQGTYNEQFF
>TRBD2|TRBV6-5|many|TRBJ2-7
TGTGCCAGCAGCAAGACTAGCGGCTTCTCCTACGAGCAGTACTTC
CASSKTSGFSYEQYF
>.|TRBV9|many|TRBJ2-3
TGTGCCAGCAGCGTGGGACAATCCACAGATACGCAGTATTTT
CASSVGQSTDTQYF
>.|TRBV12-3/TRBV12-4|.|TRBJ2-3
TGTGCCAGCAGTTTAGAAGTTAGCAGCACAGATACGCAGTATTTT
CASSLEVSSTDTQYF
>TRBD2|TRBV18|many|TRBJ2-3
TGTGCCAGCTCACCAGGGACTAGCGCACGCACAGATACGCAGTATTTT
CASSPGTSARTDTQYF
>TRBD1|TRBV7-9|many|TRBJ2-5
TGTGCTACCATTGGGACAGGGAATCGAGAGACCCAGTACTTC
CATIGTGNRETQYF
>TRBD1|TRBV6-5|many|TRBJ2-1
TGTGCCAGCAGTTACTATGGACAGGGCCATGAGCAGTTCTTC
CASSYYGQGHEQFF
>TRBD1|TRBV6-2/TRBV6-3|many|TRBJ2-1
TGTGCCAGCAGCCAGGGGGATAATGAGCAGTTCTTC
CASSQGDNEQFF
>.|TRBV2|few|TRBJ2-1
TGTGCCAACATCCGGGACACCGCTTACAATGAGCAGTTCTTC
CANIRDTAYNEQFF
>TRBD2|TRBV29-1|many|TRBJ2-1
TGCAGCGAGTCGACTAGCGGGAGATCTAATGAGCAGTTCTTC
CSESTSGRSNEQFF
>.|TRBV6-5|few|TRBJ2-5
TGTGCCAGCAGTTACTCGAAGCCCCTGGCTAGAATGTGGGAGACCCAGTACTTC
CASSYSKPLARMWETQYF
>TRBD2|TRBV4-3|few|TRBJ2-1
TGCGCCAGCAGCCAAGAAATAGCGGGGACTGGGAATGAGCAGTTCTTC
CASSQEIAGTGNEQFF
>TRBD2|TRBV4-3|many|TRBJ2-3
TGCGCCAGCAGCCAGGGACTAGCGGGAGATACGCAGTATTTT
CASSQGLAGDTQYF
>TRBD2|TRBV20-1|few|TRBJ2-1
TGCAGCCCCCGGGAGCGGGAGAGCTCCTACAATGAGCAGTTCTTC
CSPRERESSYNEQFF
>TRBD2|TRBV7-8|many|TRBJ2-1
TGTGCCAGCAGCTTTGGGGGAGGGCAGGGGCAGTTCTTC
CASSFGGGQGQFF